This T cell receptor beta chain was observed in a study of T cells in Graves' hyperthyroidism and ophthalmopathy. Authors of the study amplified TCR beta CDR3 regions from RNA transcripts. The study used the HTBI primer set for a first-round RT-PCR of the TCR CDR3. Using its own MiXCR run on the multiplex PCR reads, TCRdb lists one record per CDR3 protein. The data hold 370,000 or so distinct CDR3 sequences, with around 25% observed a single time. This clonotype was counted only a few times. Diagnosis of hyperthyroidism was new in patients aged 18 to 65, and its duration was under 2 months. Germline V gene sequence: CDR1 MNHNS, CDR2 SASEGT. V was clipped by 7 bases and J by 1 base, with 13 bases between them. The CDR3 loop spans 14 amino acids.

The receptor's source is a man between 45 and 60 years old with Graves' hyperthyroidism. This chain joins TRBV6-1 and TRBJ1-1, with D perhaps TRBD1 (5 bases). The source material was blood. CDR3 protein: CASKGEGANTEAFF. CDR3 sequence (DNA): TGTGCCAGCAAAGGGGAAGGGGCGAACACTGAAGCTTTCTTT.